This TCR beta chain was obtained from a study of PD-1 blockade in classical Hodgkin lymphoma. General study points: In newly diagnosed patients, baseline TCR diversity was reportedly below that of healthy donors.

The sample's time point: newly diagnosed, previously untreated cHL patient sample. It was PBMCs in newly diagnosed, untreated classical Hodgkin lymphoma that served as comparison. The method was immunoSEQ multiplex PCR; TCRdb's version includes in-frame clones alone and lacks a portion of them. The sample lists about 30,000 clones, roughly 94% seen once, with approximately 2.2% in the top ten. The germline V gene encodes CDR1 MNHEY and CDR2 SMNVEV (reference sequence). The CDR3 runs to 13 residues. The ends were cut back, 3 bases at V and 2 bases at J, with 7 bases in the middle. As for this clone: What it recognizes is unknown.

The chain is built from TRBV27 and TRBJ1-2, with D hard to call. The sequence came from a human donor with classical Hodgkin lymphoma. The sequencing sample was made of peripheral blood mononuclear cells (PBMCs). DNA for the CDR3: TGTGCCAGCAGTTTTCATCGGAACTATGGCTACACCTTC. Its protein product is CASSFHRNYGYTF.